This entry lists 15 T cell receptor beta chains sequenced from one sample in a study of cytomegalovirus exposure and HLA in healthy donors. Amplification used 60 Vbeta primers and 13 Jbeta primers. Using immunoSEQ multiplex PCR, the repertoire was profiled, and TCRdb retains in-frame clones only, with some absent. The sample carries about 190,000 clones, 80% to 90% recorded once. Sequences were obtained from PBMCs. The receptors originated from a man aged 25 to 40 in good health and CMV-seronegative.

The V gene is TRBV2, the J gene TRBJ2-1, with D perhaps TRBD2 (6 bases). CDR1 and CDR2 (germline): SNHLY, FYNNEI. V was trimmed by 6 bases and J by 2 bases, leaving 11 bases between them. The CDR3 runs 14 residues. The CDR3 sequence: CASSRDSPYNEQFF. CDR3 coding DNA: TGTGCCAGCAGCCGGGACTCCCCCTACAATGAGCAGTTCTTC.

This clone has just one count. The junction does not match germline at one end; this may be a read error. The CDR3 sequence: CSSSLGLAKLVPYNEQFF. CDR3 sequence (DNA): TGTTCCAGCAGCCTCGGACTAGCAAAGTTGGTCCCCTACAATGAGCAGTTCTTC. V is TRBV7-9 and J is TRBJ2-1, with 8 bases aligning to TRBD2. Germline V gives CDR1 SEHNR, CDR2 FQNEAQ (reference sequence). CDR3 length: 18 amino acids.

This clone was counted once. The chain has TRBV5-4 and TRBJ1-2; D possibly corresponds to TRBD1 (6 bases). Between the trimmed V and J ends, which lost 4 bases and 2 bases, there was a span of 15 bases. The CDR3 sequence is 15 residues long. The germline CDR1 and CDR2 sequences are SGHNT and YYREEE (reference sequence). This chain's CDR3 is CASSNKQQGNYGYTF. The CDR3 DNA reads as TGTGCCAGCAGCAACAAGCAACAGGGAAACTATGGCTACACCTTC.

The chain links TRBV7-6 to TRBJ1-1, with D possibly TRBD1 on 5 matching bases. V gave up 5 bases and J gave up 10 bases, with 26 bases separating them. Germline values: CDR1 SGHVS, CDR2 FNYEAQ. CDR3 size: 16 residues. As DNA, the CDR3 is TGTGCCAGCAGCCAAACCCCCCAGGGAGGACGACGGGGAGCTTTCTTT. Translating gives CASSQTPQGGRRGAFF.

The CDR3 is CASSLGTSQETQYF. As DNA, the CDR3 is TGTGCCAGCAGCTTAGGGACAAGCCAAGAGACCCAGTACTTC. This rearrangement joins TRBV7-9 to TRBJ2-5; weak D call: TRBD1 (5 bases). The CDR3 runs to 14 residues. V was pared by 1 base and J by 1 base, with 7 bases between. Germline V gene data show CDR1 as SEHNR and CDR2 as FQNEAQ (reference sequence).

There are a few counts of this clone. The rearrangement links TRBV5-1 to TRBJ1-1, with 7 positions matching TRBD1. The CDR3 sequence is 13 residues long. Unmatched junction bases numbered 4, after V lost 2 bases and J lost 6 bases. Germline lookup yields CDR1 SGHRS and CDR2 YFSETQ. CDR3 loop: CASSLDREAEAFF. Written as DNA, the CDR3 is TGCGCCAGCAGCTTAGACAGGGAGGCTGAAGCTTTCTTT.

The chain links TRBV11-3 to TRBJ2-7; a possible D gene is TRBD1 (6 bases). The CDR3 runs 13 residues. Trimming took off 0 bases at V and 7 bases at J, with 10 bases between the two ends. The germline CDR1 and CDR2 sequences are SGHNT and YENEEA. In nucleotides, the CDR3 is TGTGCCAGCAGCTTAGAAACAGGGTGGGAGCAGTACTTC. It codes for CASSLETGWEQYF.

The chain joins TRBV4-2 to TRBJ2-1; 7 bases align to TRBD2. Trimming took 1 base from V and 2 from J; bases not matched to a gene: 5. The CDR3 spans 16 residues. The germline V gene has CDR1 LGHNA and CDR2 YNFKEQ. CDR3 residues: CASSQVTGGTYNEQFF. Written as DNA, the CDR3 is TGTGCCAGCAGCCAAGTAACGGGGGGAACCTACAATGAGCAGTTCTTC.

This chain connects TRBV18 to TRBJ2-2, with 8 positions matching TRBD1. CDR1 is KGHSH, CDR2 LQKENI, per germline. The CDR3 sequence is 15 residues long. After removal of 3 bases from V and 2 bases from J, the junction contained 2 bases not matched to a gene. The CDR3 spells CASSPGQANTGELFF. Here the CDR3 DNA reads TGTGCCAGCTCACCGGGACAGGCCAACACCGGGGAGCTGTTTTTT.

The chain links TRBV29-1 to TRBJ2-1; 11 nucleotides agree with TRBD2. V dropped 7 bases and J dropped 9; count of bases not matched to a gene: 5. The CDR3 extends over 12 amino acids. The V gene's germline CDR1 is SQVTM and CDR2 ANQGSEA. In nucleotides, the CDR3 is TGCAGCGCACTAGCGGGAGAGAGTGAGCAGTTCTTC. Its translation is CSALAGESEQFF.

The V call is TRBV5-1, the J call TRBJ2-3, with D possibly being TRBD2 (5 bases). The V end was cut by 1 base, the J end by 5 bases, with 8 bases between. CDR3 size: 13 residues. Germline CDR1 SGHRS, CDR2 YFSETQ. CDR3 in DNA: TGCGCCAGCAGCTTGAGCGAGGGAGATACGCAGTATTTT. It specifies CASSLSEGDTQYF.

The rearrangement links TRBV28 to TRBJ1-2; 10 nucleotides line up with TRBD1. V was clipped by 4 bases and J by 4 bases; unmatched bases: 3. Per the germline V gene, CDR1 is MDHEN and CDR2 is SYDVKM. This CDR3 comprises 14 residues. The CDR3 loop reads CASSSGTGAYGYTF. The CDR3 DNA reads TGTGCCAGCAGTTCCGGGACAGGGGCCTATGGCTACACCTTC.

V is TRBV9 and J is TRBJ1-1; 11 bases are a match to TRBD1. V was pared by 2 bases and J by 3 bases, with 3 bases of the junction left unmatched. The germline V gene encodes CDR1 SGDLS and CDR2 YYNGEE. The CDR3 has 15 residues. CDR3 sequence reads: CASSVGQGADTEAFF. CDR3 bases: TGTGCCAGCAGCGTCGGACAGGGGGCGGACACTGAAGCTTTCTTT.

This clone was detected once. The rearrangement uses TRBV6-5 and TRBJ2-5, with 9 bases identical to TRBD1. This CDR3 has 14 amino acids. V shed 10 bases, J shed 5 bases, and the junction held 11 bases outside the gene matches. Per germline, CDR1 MNHEY and CDR2 SVGAGI. The DNA for the CDR3 is TGTGCCAACTACAGGGGGCGGTCGGTGGAGACCCAGTACTTC. Residues: CANYRGRSVETQYF.

The V and J genes are TRBV7-2 and TRBJ2-7; 7 bases are shared with TRBD1. The germline V gene has CDR1 SGHTA and CDR2 FQGNSA. The ends lost 1 base at V and 4 bases at J; junction bases unmatched: 16. This CDR3 has 18 residues. Written as DNA, the CDR3 is TGTGCCAGCAGCTTAGGCAGGCCAGGGGGTGGACTCTTTTACGAGCAGTACTTC. Encoded protein: CASSLGRPGGGLFYEQYF.